This T cell receptor beta chain came from a study of blood T cell repertoires in COVID-19. Across the study: Specimens from acute and convalescent COVID-19 originated in the United States, Italy and Spain. From T cells, B-cell-depleted T cells, or PBMCs came the material, which was cDNA or gDNA.

V lost 7 bases, J lost 5 bases, and 3 bases stayed unmatched. The CDR3 is 11 residues long. CDR1 and CDR2 from the germline V gene are DFQATT and SNEGSKA (reference sequence). In the study's own analysis: Amplification with reference gene primers provided the estimates of nucleated cell counts. Measured with immunoSEQ multiplex PCR; TCRdb has only the in-frame clones, and not every one. The V and J calls and the clone size are those of that table, but D and trimming were determined from the DNA. The sample carries approximately 300,000 clones, around 89% recorded once. The chain combines TRBV20-1 with TRBJ2-5; TRBD1 matches at 8 bases. Sequencing was carried out using peripheral blood. The source is a young man who had recovered from COVID-19. CDR3 sequence (DNA): TGCAGTGTCTACAGGGGGGAGACCCAGTACTTC. Translated: CSVYRGETQYF.